A selection of T cell receptor beta chains follows, all from one sample in a study of blood T cell repertoires in COVID-19. Method: immunoSEQ multiplex PCR; TCRdb's copy keeps in-frame clones and lacks some. The table has around 45,000 clones, roughly 80% seen once. The sequenced material came from peripheral blood. Every receptor here comes from a woman older than 75 with acute or convalescent COVID-19. The CDR3 runs from the conserved cysteine through the conserved F or W. The order of the fields is clone size, D gene, V gene, J gene, CDR3 protein, CDR3 DNA. D genes are given only for firm matches. Clone size is not always given. Where it is, it says once, few, many or a class for expanded clones.

clone size: once
D gene: .
V gene: TRBV7-8
J gene: TRBJ1-1
CDR3 protein: CASSLDRDTEAFF
CDR3 DNA: TGTGCCAGCAGCTTAGACAGGGACACTGAAGCTTTCTTT

clone size: .
D gene: TRBD1
V gene: TRBV12-5
J gene: TRBJ1-2
CDR3 protein: CASGSDRDRGLYGYTF
CDR3 DNA: TGTGCTAGTGGTTCAGACCGGGACAGGGGGCTCTATGGCTACACCTTC

clone size: .
D gene: .
V gene: TRBV19
J gene: TRBJ1-3
CDR3 protein: CASTSPGGNTIYF
CDR3 DNA: TGTGCCAGTACCTCCCCGGGGGGAAACACCATATATTTT

clone size: .
D gene: .
V gene: TRBV12-3/TRBV12-4
J gene: TRBJ1-2
CDR3 protein: CASSLSYGYTF
CDR3 DNA: TGTGCCAGCAGTTTGAGTTATGGCTACACCTTC